This record concerns one T cell receptor beta chain sequence. The antigen it recognizes is unknown. It has no much larger one-base neighbor in the sample; base qualities were not kept. Receptors were amplified or captured by 5' RACE. Sequencing used an Illumina HiSeq 2500. A second roughly 7 to 11 cycle PCR used a sample-barcoded 5' primer and a J-beta primer mix. A template-switch 5' adaptor carrying 12 random nucleotides introduced a unique molecular identifier onto each TCR beta cDNA molecule. Each sample yielded at least 3 million CDR3-containing paired-end reads. First-strand cDNA was synthesized from all RNA with the Mint cDNA synthesis kit, primed by a TRBC-specific oligonucleotide. Following uracil-DNA glycosylase treatment, all cDNA underwent a first 18-cycle PCR with the universal primers M1SS and BC2_uni_R. The paper's data handling went like this. Normalization of each sample was performed by random selection of 1 million high-quality reads, each carrying a distinct molecular identifier. Reads sharing molecular identifiers were discarded rather than binned into consensus sequences. CDR3 identification, clonotype clustering and error correction used MiTCR with a Q25 quality threshold and the strictest error-elimination algorithm. A nonparametric unseen species model with Euler transformation was used to estimate a lower bound on total TCR beta diversity. TCRdb trimmed the raw reads at Q25, called clones with MiXCR and kept productive beta chains. Rows are unified per CDR3 protein, each entry keeping the most common DNA and genes. TCRdb's processing, not the authors', yielded these V and J calls. The sample has 800,000 or so distinct CDR3 sequences on record, less than 60% of them singletons. The leading ten clones occupy around a sixth of the sample.

Systemically healthy Caucasian individuals from Russia, 39 in total and aged roughly 6 to 95 years, were included as donors. Ten milliliters of peripheral blood were drawn from each donor into EDTA-treated Vacutainer tubes. Ficoll-Paque density-gradient centrifugation was used to isolate PBMCs, with at least 6.5 million per sample. Trizol reagent was used to extract total RNA from the PBMCs, yielding at least 6 micrograms per sample. Naive CD45RAhigh/CD27high T cell percentages were measured by flow cytometry on a PBMC aliquot from every donor. The record originates from a study of blood T cells in healthy people across ages (dated by TCRdb to the mid-2010s). Study-level background: Template switching captured roughly one uniquely barcoded TCR beta cDNA molecule per two T cells in model experiments. To track age-related changes in TCR beta repertoire diversity, the study relied on deep sequencing normalized with unique cDNA molecular identifiers. Donors were grouped into four age groups: young (average approximately 15 years), middle-aged (around 39), aged (roughly 67) and long-lived (around 82). To avoid experimental bias, donors of different ages were distributed randomly across sequencing lanes. For two donors (one aged 18 to 30 and one aged 80 or older), the study analyzed two additional independent replicas of 1 million unique cDNA reads from the same blood draw. Overall study outcomes, separate from this receptor: There was a strong correlation between observed TCR beta diversity and the percentage of naive T cells measured by flow cytometry. Because the CMV infection status of the donors was unknown, age-related changes in expanded clonotypes may potentially have been confounded. Estimates of total diversity based on one million sequenced T cells were considered lower bounds and underestimates. Compared with the aged group, the long-lived group had more naive CD4+ T cells, fewer expanded clones and increased TCR diversity, suggesting age selection. Observed TCR beta diversity per million T cells fell roughly linearly with age, and a significant reduction was already apparent by age around 40. Since profiling was done on bulk unsorted PBMCs, naive and antigen-experienced compartments could not be conclusively compared.

CDR1 SNHLY and CDR2 FYNNEI are derived from the germline V gene. The CDR3 sequence holds 14 residues, the cysteine and phenylalanine included. Only CDR3 DNA remains: 42 bases, in frame from the first base. The V and J ends are trimmed by 2 bases and 11 bases, leaving 18 bases between them. Source material: blood. The rearrangement joined TRBV2 to TRBJ2-5; perhaps TRBD1 is the D gene, with 6 bases matching. This receptor was identified in an elderly man in good health. The DNA reads as follows: TGTGCCAGCAGTGAAAGCGCCCCACCAGGGGAGCAGTACTTC. This gives the protein CASSESAPPGEQYF. Full variable domain (CDR3 extended with the reference TRBV2 and TRBJ2-5 proteins): EPEVTQTPSHQVTQMGQEVILRCVPISNHLYFYWYRQILGQKVEFLVSFYNNEISEKSEIFDDQFSVERPDGSNFTLKIRSTKLEDSAMYFCASSESAPPGEQYFGPGTRLLVL.